What follows are 20 T cell receptor beta chains derived from one specimen sequenced in a study of identical twins. TCRdb fed the 5' RACE reads into MiXCR, producing one record per CDR3 protein. The sample shows approximately 280,000 distinct CDR3 sequences, around 8.8% of them seen only once. These records were also assigned to another study, of yellow fever vaccine responses in identical twins.

Sequenced input: memory (CD45RO+) T cells sorted from blood. The receptors here all came from a woman between 18 and 29 years old in good health.

This clonotype appeared many times. V and J are TRBV29-1 and TRBJ1-2, with D unclear. The CDR3 sequence is 14 residues long. The germline V and J ends were trimmed by 1 base and 0 bases, with 9 bases remaining between them. Germline assignment: CDR1 SQVTM and CDR2 ANQGSEA. The CDR3 loop reads CSVEGRGANYGYTF. CDR3 bases: TGCAGCGTTGAAGGCCGGGGTGCTAACTATGGCTACACCTTC.

This clonotype was observed a few times. This sequence may be a read error, since a much larger clone differs from it by one base. The gene calls are TRBV25-1 and TRBJ2-2, with D unresolved. The germline V gene encodes CDR1 MGHDK and CDR2 SYGVNS. The CDR3 extends over 12 amino acids. V shed 3 bases and J shed 5 bases, with 4 bases lying between them. CDR3 sequence (DNA): TGTGCCAGCAGTGAGAAGACCGGGGAGCTGTTTTTT. Encoded protein: CASSEKTGELFF.

This clonotype was counted between two and nine times. Here the CDR3 DNA reads TGTGCCACCAGTGAAACCCGGTTGTTACAAGAGACCCAGTACTTC. Encoded protein: CATSETRLLQETQYF. The chain has TRBV24-1 and TRBJ2-5; the D is unclear. CDR3 length equals 15 residues. Trimming took off 4 bases at V and 2 bases at J, with 13 bases between the two ends. From germline, CDR1 is KGHDR and CDR2 SFDVKD.

This clonotype was picked up a small number of times. J is TRBJ1-1 and V is TRBV12-3 or TRBV12-4, with TRBD1 identical over 7 bases. V was clipped by 2 bases and J by 7 bases; unmatched bases: 7. This CDR3 has 14 residues. The CDR3 bases are TGTGCCAGCAGTTTAAGGGACAGCACCGTTGAAGCTTTCTTT. This translates into CASSLRDSTVEAFF.

This clonotype was seen at least ten times. J is TRBJ2-7 and V is TRBV27; TRBD2 agrees at 12 bases. The J segment lost 4 bases and the V segment lost 8 bases, leaving 15 bases of the junction unmatched. The germline V gene encodes CDR1 MNHEY and CDR2 SMNVEV (reference sequence). The CDR3 totals 17 residues. This chain's CDR3 is CASRSHPSGRARYEQYF. In nucleotides, the CDR3 is TGTGCCAGCCGAAGCCACCCTAGCGGGAGGGCCCGGTACGAGCAGTACTTC.

This clonotype was counted at least ten times. For the CDR3, the DNA is TGTGCCAGCAGCAAAGAAGACAACAGGGTAAGAGTCAATCAGCCCCAGCATTTT. Amino acids: CASSKEDNRVRVNQPQHF. The chain has TRBV5-8 and TRBJ1-5, with D possibly TRBD1 on 6 matching bases. This CDR3 comprises 18 residues. CDR1 is SGHTS, CDR2 YDEGEE, per germline. The V and J ends lost 4 bases and 3 bases respectively, with 23 bases between them. Looking up the rest from reference TRBV5-8 and TRBJ1-5 gives the full variable domain: EAGVTQSPTHLIKTRGQQATLRCSPISGHTSVYWYQQALGLGLQFLLWYDEGEERNRGNFPPRFSGRQFPNYSSELNVNALELEDSALYLCASSKEDNRVRVNQPQHFGDGTRLSIL.

Concerning this clonotype: The junction departs from germline at one end; a sequencing error may be responsible. The chain recombines TRBV12-3 or TRBV12-4 with TRBJ2-3; the D is unclear. This CDR3 comprises 18 residues. The CDR3 coding sequence is TGTGCCAGCAGCTTAGGGCTGAATTCGGGTTTATCCACAGATACGCAGTATTTT. Its protein is CASSLGLNSGLSTDTQYF.

This chain joins TRBV6-1 and TRBJ2-7; 11 bases align to TRBD1. Germline CDR1 reads MNHNS; CDR2 reads SASEGT. CDR3 length: 15 amino acids. The J segment lost 3 bases and the V segment lost 5 bases, leaving 6 bases of the junction unmatched. The CDR3 protein is CASSKGGTGGYEQYV. The CDR3 DNA reads as TGTGCCAGCAGTAAGGGGGGGACAGGGGGCTACGAGCAGTACGTC.

This clonotype was detected only a few times. The chain couples TRBV12-3 or TRBV12-4 to TRBJ2-3; 9 positions match TRBD2. The V gene end was trimmed by 6 bases and the J gene end by 0 bases; junction bases not matched to a gene: 7. This CDR3 has 16 amino acids. CDR3 DNA sequence: TGTGCCAGCAGCGAGACTAGCGGACCTAGCACAGATACGCAGTATTTT. Its protein product is CASSETSGPSTDTQYF.

V is TRBV28 and J is TRBJ2-7; D is unresolved. In germline, CDR1 is MDHEN, CDR2 SYDVKM. The CDR3 is 14 residues long. V shed 6 bases and J shed 0 bases, with 12 bases lying between them. CDR3 sequence (DNA): TGTGCCAGCAGCCGTGCGGCAGCCTCCTACGAGCAGTACTTC. This sequence encodes CASSRAAASYEQYF.

This clonotype came up many times. The gene calls are TRBV12-3 or TRBV12-4 and TRBJ2-7; maybe TRBD1 (6 bases). CDR3 size: 14 residues. V lost 2 bases and J 5 bases, leaving 13 bases between the germline ends. The chain's CDR3 is CASSLIQGRDEQYF. The CDR3 DNA reads TGTGCCAGCAGTTTAATACAGGGCAGGGACGAGCAGTACTTC.

This clonotype was found many times. The chain is built from TRBV29-1 and TRBJ2-3, with TRBD2 matching 12 bases. J lost 8 bases, V lost 5 bases, and 8 bases had no gene match. CDR3 length: 14 amino acids. Germline CDR1 is SQVTM and CDR2 is ANQGSEA. DNA of the CDR3: TGCAGCGTTCGGGACCCTAGCGGGAGGGTTACGCAGTATTTT. Protein product: CSVRDPSGRVTQYF.

This clonotype occurred a few times. The gene calls are TRBV9 and TRBJ2-1; D might be TRBD2 (6 bases). The CDR3 extends over 16 amino acids. The V gene's germline CDR1 is SGDLS and CDR2 YYNGEE. V lost 0 bases to trimming and J lost 10 bases, with 20 bases between them. The CDR3 bases are TGTGCCAGCAGCGTAGCCCGTCACTCGGAGGGCAAAGAGCAGTTCTTC. It yields the protein CASSVARHSEGKEQFF.

This clonotype was observed a handful of times. Compared with germline, one end of the junction differs, possibly owing to a read error. The genes are TRBV2 and TRBJ1-2, with D unclear. CDR3 length: 12 amino acids. Per germline, CDR1 SNHLY and CDR2 FYNNEI. Here the CDR3 reads CAGRQADYGYTF. The DNA of the CDR3 is TGTGCCGGCAGGCAGGCTGACTATGGCTACACCTTC.

This clonotype was recorded a few times. The chain recombines TRBV20-1 with TRBJ1-4; D perhaps matches TRBD1 (5 bases). Germline lookup yields CDR1 DFQATT and CDR2 SNEGSKA (reference sequence). V was pared by 6 bases and J by 5 bases, with 10 bases between. The CDR3 spans 12 residues. The DNA of the CDR3 is TGCAGTGCCCCTGGGGCCAATGAAAAACTGTTTTTT. It codes for CSAPGANEKLFF.

This clonotype was counted at least ten times. This chain uses TRBV7-8 with TRBJ2-1; D not certain. Germline V lookup: CDR1 SGHVS, CDR2 FQNEAQ. CDR3 size: 17 residues. V lost 6 bases and J 5 bases, leaving 23 bases between the germline ends. The CDR3 bases are TGTGCCAGCAGTCCCCGCCCGCCGGGTATTAGTGACAATGAGCAGTTCTTC. Its protein is CASSPRPPGISDNEQFF.

The V and J genes are TRBV6-2 or TRBV6-3 and TRBJ2-1; TRBD1 matches 8 bases. This CDR3 is 13 amino acids long. CDR1 is MNHEY, CDR2 SVGEGT, per germline. V shed 4 bases, J shed 8 bases, and the junction held 4 bases outside the gene matches. CDR3 sequence (DNA): TGTGCCAGCAGTTTTGGGACAGGCGATGAGCAGTTCTTC. It translates to CASSFGTGDEQFF.

The chain carries TRBV20-1 and TRBJ1-5; TRBD1 is a possible D gene (5 bases). Germline V gene sequence: CDR1 DFQATT, CDR2 SNEGSKA (reference sequence). Between the trimmed V and J ends, which lost 5 bases and 0 bases, there was a span of 14 bases. The CDR3 length is 15 residues. In DNA, the CDR3 is TGCAGTGCTGACGACAGCGATTATAGCAATCAGCCCCAGCATTTT. It encodes CSADDSDYSNQPQHF.

This clonotype was observed many times. This chain joins TRBV4-1 and TRBJ1-6, with a possible D match to TRBD1 (5 bases). Germline lookup yields CDR1 MGHRA and CDR2 YSYEKL. The CDR3 spans 16 residues. Trimming stripped 2 bases from V and 7 bases from J, with 15 bases between. CDR3 loop: CASSQRFRETNSPLHF. Here the CDR3 DNA reads TGCGCCAGCAGCCAACGGTTCAGGGAGACCAATTCACCCCTCCACTTT.

This clonotype has only a few counts. The J gene is TRBJ2-7, the V gene TRBV28; possible D gene TRBD1, 6 bases. Looked up from germline, CDR1 is MDHEN and CDR2 is SYDVKM. Between the trimmed V and J ends, which lost 10 bases and 0 bases, there was a span of 16 bases. This CDR3 comprises 14 residues. DNA of the CDR3: TGTGCCACAACGACCGGGACACTCTCCTACGAGCAGTACTTC. Amino acids: CATTTGTLSYEQYF.